This is a list of T cell receptor beta chains from one sample in a study of T cells in Graves' hyperthyroidism and ophthalmopathy. TCRdb itself ran the multiplex PCR reads through MiXCR, one entry per CDR3 protein. The sample gives about 620,000 distinct CDR3 sequences, under 20% of which show up once; 3.8% is in the top ten. Sequenced sample: blood. All receptors derive from a woman between 25 and 40 years old with Graves' hyperthyroidism. The CDR3 runs from the conserved cysteine through the conserved F or W. D genes are given only for firm matches. Clone size appears in some rows only: once, few, many, or a class for an expanded clone.

V gene: TRBV5-1
CDR3 length: 13
D gene: -
J gene: TRBJ2-2
clone size: -
CDR3 protein: CASSLEVSGELFF
CDR3 DNA: TGCGCCAGCAGCTTGGAAGTGTCCGGGGAGCTGTTTTTT

V gene: TRBV7-8
CDR3 length: 23
D gene: TRBD1
J gene: TRBJ2-2
clone size: -
CDR3 protein: CASRRRTKSLGDPSGQGTGELFF
CDR3 DNA: TGTGCCAGCAGGAGACGCACGAAAAGCTTAGGGGACCCATCGGGACAGGGTACCGGGGAGCTGTTTTTT

V gene: TRBV6-6
CDR3 length: 13
D gene: -
J gene: TRBJ2-3
clone size: many
CDR3 protein: CASSYSYRNTQYF
CDR3 DNA: TGTGCCAGCAGTTACTCCTACCGAAATACGCAGTATTTT

V gene: TRBV7-3
CDR3 length: 15
D gene: TRBD1
J gene: TRBJ2-3
clone size: many
CDR3 protein: CASSLRQGRTDTQYF
CDR3 DNA: TGTGCCAGCAGCCTAAGACAGGGGAGGACAGATACGCAGTATTTT

V gene: TRBV27
CDR3 length: 13
D gene: -
J gene: TRBJ2-1
clone size: many
CDR3 protein: CASSNQLVNEQFF
CDR3 DNA: TGTGCCAGCAGCAACCAGCTAGTCAATGAGCAGTTCTTC

V gene: TRBV3-1
CDR3 length: 12
D gene: -
J gene: TRBJ2-3
clone size: many
CDR3 protein: CASSHGGDTQYF
CDR3 DNA: TGTGCCAGCAGCCACGGAGGGGATACGCAGTATTTT

V gene: TRBV20-1
CDR3 length: 14
D gene: -
J gene: TRBJ1-5
clone size: many
CDR3 protein: CSARGSRANQPQHF
CDR3 DNA: TGCAGTGCTAGAGGATCCAGGGCCAATCAGCCCCAGCATTTT

V gene: TRBV2
CDR3 length: 13
D gene: -
J gene: TRBJ2-2
clone size: few
CDR3 protein: CASRNERPGELFF
CDR3 DNA: TGTGCCAGCAGAAACGAGAGACCCGGGGAGCTGTTTTTT

V gene: TRBV9
CDR3 length: 13
D gene: -
J gene: TRBJ1-2
clone size: -
CDR3 protein: CASSVAGPAGYTF
CDR3 DNA: TGTGCCAGCAGCGTAGCTGGACCTGCTGGCTACACCTTC

V gene: TRBV29-1
CDR3 length: 12
D gene: -
J gene: TRBJ2-1
clone size: few
CDR3 protein: CSVVPQDNEQFF
CDR3 DNA: TGCAGCGTTGTACCCCAGGACAATGAGCAGTTCTTC

V gene: TRBV20-1
CDR3 length: 12
D gene: TRBD1
J gene: TRBJ1-2
clone size: few
CDR3 protein: CILGQGNYGYTF
CDR3 DNA: TGCATTCTGGGACAGGGCAACTATGGCTACACCTTC

V gene: TRBV12-3/TRBV12-4
CDR3 length: 16
D gene: TRBD2
J gene: TRBJ2-1
clone size: many
CDR3 protein: CASSFWTSGRMDEQFF
CDR3 DNA: TGTGCCAGCAGTTTTTGGACTAGCGGGAGAATGGATGAGCAGTTCTTC

V gene: TRBV27
CDR3 length: 13
D gene: -
J gene: TRBJ1-2
clone size: -
CDR3 protein: CASSSQDSYGYTF
CDR3 DNA: TGTGCCAGCAGTTCCCAGGACAGCTATGGCTACACCTTC

V gene: TRBV29-1
CDR3 length: 11
D gene: -
J gene: TRBJ1-1
clone size: -
CDR3 protein: CSVDWGIEAFF
CDR3 DNA: TGCAGCGTTGATTGGGGTATTGAAGCTTTCTTT

V gene: TRBV30
CDR3 length: 14
D gene: -
J gene: TRBJ2-1
clone size: many
CDR3 protein: CAWSSQGLYNEQFF
CDR3 DNA: TGTGCCTGGAGTTCGCAGGGACTTTACAATGAGCAGTTCTTC

V gene: TRBV5-4
CDR3 length: 15
D gene: -
J gene: TRBJ2-5
clone size: -
CDR3 protein: CASSLTGLMMETQYF
CDR3 DNA: TGTGCCAGCAGCTTAACAGGGTTAATGATGGAGACCCAGTACTTC

V gene: TRBV7-9
CDR3 length: 16
D gene: TRBD1
J gene: TRBJ1-1
clone size: -
CDR3 protein: CASSFFKGGDNTEAFF
CDR3 DNA: TGTGCCAGCAGCTTTTTTAAAGGGGGCGATAACACTGAAGCTTTCTTT

V gene: TRBV28
CDR3 length: 13
D gene: -
J gene: TRBJ2-7
clone size: many
CDR3 protein: CASSGTGWYEQYF
CDR3 DNA: TGTGCCAGCAGTGGCACAGGGTGGTACGAGCAGTACTTC

V gene: TRBV9
CDR3 length: 14
D gene: TRBD2
J gene: TRBJ2-1
clone size: -
CDR3 protein: CASTLAGVGNEQFF
CDR3 DNA: TGTGCCAGCACCCTAGCGGGAGTTGGGAATGAGCAGTTCTTC

V gene: TRBV6-1
CDR3 length: 17
D gene: -
J gene: TRBJ1-5
clone size: -
CDR3 protein: CASTLDGTVRSRQPQHF
CDR3 DNA: TGTGCCAGCACCCTCGACGGGACGGTTCGTTCACGACAGCCCCAGCATTTT